This paragraph covers one T cell receptor (beta chain) sequence. What it binds is not known. Germline CDR1 reads GTSNPN; CDR2 reads SVGIG (reference sequence). Unmatched junction bases numbered 7, after V lost 2 bases and J lost 7 bases. The CDR3 runs 15 residues. Repertoires were generated with immunoSEQ multiplex PCR, while TCRdb's copy carries only in-frame clones and drops some. Of 110,000 to 150,000 clones in the sample, around 85% are singletons; the top ten hold more than 7%. This entry is derived from a study of T cell responses to AZD1222 COVID-19 vaccine. Study overall: Timing groups of about 4 and about 12 weeks for second doses were pooled.

Study findings and constraints: Sampling that yielded the repertoires occurred only after the peak T cell response. Donors, mostly white British, included more females; clonal diversity was possibly underestimated. The CD4 TCRs associated with vaccination extended across spike and predominated at 160-218 and 743-854.

The J gene is TRBJ2-2, the V gene TRBV30; 10 positions match TRBD2. This sample comprised peripheral blood, obtained on day 0 of AZD1222 vaccination. The receptor's source is an adult in good health. The CDR3 loop reads CAWSLLAGVIGELFF. The CDR3 DNA reads as TGTGCCTGGAGTCTTCTAGCGGGAGTAATCGGGGAGCTGTTTTTT. Complete variable domain (other parts from reference TRBV30 and TRBJ2-2): SQTIHQWPATLVQPVGSPLSLECTVEGTSNPNLYWYRQAAGRGLQLLFYSVGIGQISSEVPQNLSASRPQDRQFILSSKKLLLSDSGFYLCAWSLLAGVIGELFFGEGSRLTVL.